This TCR beta chain was recorded in a study of Graves' ophthalmopathy and Graves' hyperthyroidism. This clonotype was recorded many times. The antigen is undetermined. Study conclusions and caveats: A 13-signature model separated ophthalmopathy from stable hyperthyroidism, 85% to 90% sensitivity, about 81% specificity.

RNA transcripts were the source from which TCR beta CDR3 regions were amplified. Investigators did first-round RT-PCR with HTBI primers, then second-round multiplex PCR. Via MiXCR, TCRdb re-called the multiplex PCR reads, giving one row per CDR3 protein. The data contain around 1.1 million distinct CDR3 sequences, about 36% of them singletons. Sequencing was performed on peripheral blood or thyroid tissue (not recorded which). This clonotype was obtained from an adult man with Graves' hyperthyroidism.

This CDR3 is CSATPPGLAGETQYF. CDR3 sequence (DNA): TGCAGTGCTACTCCCCCGGGACTAGCGGGAGAGACCCAGTACTTC. The chain recombines TRBV20-1 with TRBJ2-5, with 12 bases matching TRBD2. The J segment lost 4 bases and the V segment lost 4 bases, leaving 7 bases of the junction unmatched. The CDR3 is made up of 15 amino acids. Germline V CDR1 and CDR2: DFQATT, SNEGSKA (reference sequence).